A selection of T cell receptor beta chains follows, all from one sample in a study of shared clonotypes between healthy human individuals. Using immunoSEQ multiplex PCR, the repertoire was profiled, and TCRdb retains in-frame clones only, with some absent. The repertoire includes 650,000 to 800,000 clones, around 70% of them detected once, and around 1.8% sits in the top ten. Sequenced material: memory CD4+ T cells sorted from blood. The receptors here all came from a woman in her twenties or thirties in good health. The CDR3 runs from the conserved cysteine through the conserved F or W. A D gene is named only where the DNA matches it firmly. The size entry is marked missing in some rows and otherwise reads once, few, many or a size class.

D	V	J	size	DNA	CDR3
TRBD2	TRBV9	TRBJ2-1	-	TGTGCCAGCAGCGGGGGGACTAGCGGATACAATGAGCAGTTCTTC	CASSGGTSGYNEQFF
-	TRBV2	TRBJ2-7	-	TGTGCCAGCAGTTCTTTCGGGCTGATCTCCTACGAGCAGTACTTC	CASSSFGLISYEQYF
-	TRBV5-1	TRBJ2-3	-	TGCGCCAGCAGAACTGGCATGGCGGGCACAGATACGCAGTATTTT	CASRTGMAGTDTQYF
-	TRBV5-1	TRBJ1-2	-	TGCGCCAGCAGCTTTGAGGACAAACGGAGTGGCTACACCTTC	CASSFEDKRSGYTF
-	TRBV7-9	TRBJ1-6	-	TGTGCCAGCAGCTTAATAGGGGGGCATTCACCCCTCCACTTT	CASSLIGGHSPLHF
-	TRBV11-1	TRBJ2-1	-	TGTGCCAGCAGCTTAGCGTGGCGACAGAACAATGAGCAGTTCTTC	CASSLAWRQNNEQFF
-	TRBV2	TRBJ2-5	-	TGTGCCAGCAGTGATTTGATGGAGACCCAGTACTTC	CASSDLMETQYF
TRBD2	TRBV19	TRBJ2-7	-	TGTGCCAGTAGTATAGAAGGAAGGTCACTAGCGGGAGCAGGGGTTTACGAGCAGTACTTC	CASSIEGRSLAGAGVYEQYF
-	TRBV5-1	TRBJ2-7	few	TGCGCCAGCAGCTTGGTTGGGGAAAAGCACGAGCAGTACTTC	CASSLVGEKHEQYF
-	TRBV11-2	TRBJ2-6	-	TGTGCCAGCAGCTTCCGAGTCTCTGGGGCCAACGTCCTGACTTTC	CASSFRVSGANVLTF
-	TRBV5-4	TRBJ2-1	-	TGTGCCAGCAGCCCCGAGGGGGGACTCCGATCCAATGAGCAGTTCTTC	CASSPEGGLRSNEQFF
TRBD2	TRBV4-2	TRBJ2-7	-	TGTGCCAGCAGCCAAGATGGGGGGAGGGCCTCTAGGCAGTACTTC	CASSQDGGRASRQYF
-	TRBV11-3	TRBJ1-1	-	TGTGCCAGCAGCTTGGACCGTAACACTGAAGCTTTCTTT	CASSLDRNTEAFF
TRBD2	TRBV6-1	TRBJ2-1	-	TGTGCCAGCAGTGAGACTAGCGGTAGCTCCTACAATGAGCAGTTCTTC	CASSETSGSSYNEQFF
-	TRBV13	TRBJ2-3	few	TGTGCCAGCAGCCGCCGGGACAAAAGGGATACGCAGTATTTT	CASSRRDKRDTQYF
-	TRBV9	TRBJ2-3	many	TGTGCCAGCAGCGTCGCTCCGGGACAAAGCACAGATACGCAGTATTTT	CASSVAPGQSTDTQYF
-	TRBV19	TRBJ2-3	once	TGTGCCAGTAGTATAGGGGCTGCGGTAGATACGCAGTATTTT	CASSIGAAVDTQYF